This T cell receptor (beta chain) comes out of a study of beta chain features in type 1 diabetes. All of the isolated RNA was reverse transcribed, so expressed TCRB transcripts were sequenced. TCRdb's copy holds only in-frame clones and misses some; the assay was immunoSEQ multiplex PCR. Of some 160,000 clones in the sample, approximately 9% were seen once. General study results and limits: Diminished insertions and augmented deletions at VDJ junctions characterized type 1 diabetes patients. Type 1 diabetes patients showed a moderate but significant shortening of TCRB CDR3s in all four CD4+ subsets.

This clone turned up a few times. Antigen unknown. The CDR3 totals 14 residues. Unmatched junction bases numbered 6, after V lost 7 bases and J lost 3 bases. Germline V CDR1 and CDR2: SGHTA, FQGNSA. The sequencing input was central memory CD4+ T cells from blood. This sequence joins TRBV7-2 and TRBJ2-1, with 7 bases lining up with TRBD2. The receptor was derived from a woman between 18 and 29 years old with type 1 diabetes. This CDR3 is CASNEASGYNEQFF. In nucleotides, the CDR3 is TGTGCCAGCAACGAGGCTAGCGGCTACAATGAGCAGTTCTTC.